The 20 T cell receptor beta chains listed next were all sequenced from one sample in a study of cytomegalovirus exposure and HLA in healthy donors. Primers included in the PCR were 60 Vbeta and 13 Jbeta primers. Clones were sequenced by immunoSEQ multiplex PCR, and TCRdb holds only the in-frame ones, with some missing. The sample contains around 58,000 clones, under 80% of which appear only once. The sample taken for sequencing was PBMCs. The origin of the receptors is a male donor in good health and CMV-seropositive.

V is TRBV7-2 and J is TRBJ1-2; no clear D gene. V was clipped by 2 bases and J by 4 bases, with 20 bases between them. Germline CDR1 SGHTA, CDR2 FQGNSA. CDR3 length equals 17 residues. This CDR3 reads CASSLNGPVTHVYGYTF. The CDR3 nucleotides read TGTGCCAGCAGCTTAAATGGTCCTGTCACTCATGTCTATGGCTACACCTTC.

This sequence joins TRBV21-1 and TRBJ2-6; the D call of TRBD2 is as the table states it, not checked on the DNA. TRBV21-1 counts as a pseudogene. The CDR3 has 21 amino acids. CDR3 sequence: CASSKRPCCELRSSGANVLTF. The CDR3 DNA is TGTGCCAGCAGCAAAAGGCCTTGTTGTGAGTTACGGAGCTCTGGGGCCAACGTCCTGACTTTC.

The CDR3 loop reads CASRGLAGLLAGELFF. The CDR3 DNA follows: TGTGCCAGCAGGGGACTAGCGGGGCTCCTGGCCGGGGAGCTGTTTTTT. The chain carries TRBV2 and TRBJ2-2; 13 nucleotides agree with TRBD2. After removal of 6 bases from V and 6 bases from J, the junction contained 7 bases not matched to a gene. Per the germline V gene, CDR1 is SNHLY and CDR2 is FYNNEI. This CDR3 region has 16 residues.

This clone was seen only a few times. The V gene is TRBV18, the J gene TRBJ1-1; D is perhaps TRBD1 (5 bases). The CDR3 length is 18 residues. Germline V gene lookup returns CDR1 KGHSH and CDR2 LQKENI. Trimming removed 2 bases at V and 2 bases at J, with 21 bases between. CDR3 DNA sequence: TGTGCCAGCTCACCAAGAGTTAATTCGTTGCAGGGAAACACTGAAGCTTTCTTT. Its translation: CASSPRVNSLQGNTEAFF.

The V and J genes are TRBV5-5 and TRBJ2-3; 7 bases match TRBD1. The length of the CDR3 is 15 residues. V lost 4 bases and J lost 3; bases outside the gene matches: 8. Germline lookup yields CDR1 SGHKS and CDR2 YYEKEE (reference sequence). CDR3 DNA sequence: TGTGCCAGCAGCCTGGGACAGTATACTACAGATACGCAGTATTTT. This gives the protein CASSLGQYTTDTQYF.

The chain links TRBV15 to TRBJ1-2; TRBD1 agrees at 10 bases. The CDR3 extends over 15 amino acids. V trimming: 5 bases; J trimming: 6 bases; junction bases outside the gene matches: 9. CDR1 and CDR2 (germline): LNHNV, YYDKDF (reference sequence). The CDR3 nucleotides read TGTGCCACCAGCCCGCAGGACAGGGGGGACCATGGCTACACCTTC. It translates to CATSPQDRGDHGYTF.

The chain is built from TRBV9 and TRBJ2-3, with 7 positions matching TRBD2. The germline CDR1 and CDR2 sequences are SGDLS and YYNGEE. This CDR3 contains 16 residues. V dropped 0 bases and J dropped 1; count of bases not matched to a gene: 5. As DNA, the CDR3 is TGTGCCAGCAGCGTAGCTTGGCTAGCGGGCACAGATACGCAGTATTTT. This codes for CASSVAWLAGTDTQYF. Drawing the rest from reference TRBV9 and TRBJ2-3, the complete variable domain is DSGVTQTPKHLITATGQRVTLRCSPRSGDLSVYWYQQSLDQGLQFLIQYYNGEERAKGNILERFSAQQFPDLHSELNLSSLELGDSALYFCASSVAWLAGTDTQYFGPGTRLTVL.

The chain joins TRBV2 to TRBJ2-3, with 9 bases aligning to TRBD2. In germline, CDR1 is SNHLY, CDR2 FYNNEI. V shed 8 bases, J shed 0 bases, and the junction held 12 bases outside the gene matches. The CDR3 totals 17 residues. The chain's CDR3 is CASCEGNAGGSTDTQYF. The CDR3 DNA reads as TGTGCCAGCTGCGAGGGGAACGCGGGGGGGAGCACAGATACGCAGTATTTT.

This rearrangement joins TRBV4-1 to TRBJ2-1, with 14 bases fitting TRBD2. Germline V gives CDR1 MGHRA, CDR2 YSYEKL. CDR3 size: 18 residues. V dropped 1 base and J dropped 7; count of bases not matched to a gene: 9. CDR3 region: CASSQGRFGTSGGNEQFF. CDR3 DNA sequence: TGCGCCAGCAGCCAAGGACGATTCGGGACTAGCGGGGGAAATGAGCAGTTCTTC.

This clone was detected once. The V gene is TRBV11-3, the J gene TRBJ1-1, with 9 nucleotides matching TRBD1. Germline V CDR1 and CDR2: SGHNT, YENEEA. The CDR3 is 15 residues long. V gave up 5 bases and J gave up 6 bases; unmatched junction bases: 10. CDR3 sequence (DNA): TGTGCCAGCAGCCCCCAACCGGGACAGGGTTCTGAAGCTTTCTTT. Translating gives CASSPQPGQGSEAFF.

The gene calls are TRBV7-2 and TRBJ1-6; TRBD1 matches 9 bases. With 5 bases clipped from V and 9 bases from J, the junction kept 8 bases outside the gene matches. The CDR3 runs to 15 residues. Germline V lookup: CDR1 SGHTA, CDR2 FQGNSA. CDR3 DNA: TGTGCCAGCAGCCCGACAGGGGGTTCGGGTTCACCCCTCCACTTT. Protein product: CASSPTGGSGSPLHF. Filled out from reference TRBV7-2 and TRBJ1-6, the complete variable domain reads GAGVSQSPSNKVTEKGKDVELRCDPISGHTALYWYRQSLGQGLEFLIYFQGNSAPDKSGLPSDRFSAERTGGSVSTLTIQRTQQEDSAVYLCASSPTGGSGSPLHFGNGTRLTVT.

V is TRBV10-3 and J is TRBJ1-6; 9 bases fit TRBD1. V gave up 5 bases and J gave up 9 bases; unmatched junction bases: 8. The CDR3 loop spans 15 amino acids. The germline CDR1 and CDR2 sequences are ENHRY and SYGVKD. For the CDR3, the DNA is TGTGCCATCAGTCAATCCGGGACAGGGCCTTCACCCCTCCACTTT. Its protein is CAISQSGTGPSPLHF.

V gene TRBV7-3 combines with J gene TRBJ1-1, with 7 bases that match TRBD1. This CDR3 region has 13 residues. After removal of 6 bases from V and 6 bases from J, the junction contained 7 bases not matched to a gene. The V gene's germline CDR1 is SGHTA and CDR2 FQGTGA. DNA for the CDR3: TGTGCCAGCAGTACTGACAGGGCAGCTGAAGCTTTCTTT. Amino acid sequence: CASSTDRAAEAFF.

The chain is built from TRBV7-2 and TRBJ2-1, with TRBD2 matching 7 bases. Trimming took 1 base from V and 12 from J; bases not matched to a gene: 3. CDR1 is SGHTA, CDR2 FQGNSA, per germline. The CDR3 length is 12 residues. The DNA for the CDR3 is TGTGCCAGCAGCTTAGAGGGGAGGGCGCAGTTCTTC. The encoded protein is CASSLEGRAQFF.

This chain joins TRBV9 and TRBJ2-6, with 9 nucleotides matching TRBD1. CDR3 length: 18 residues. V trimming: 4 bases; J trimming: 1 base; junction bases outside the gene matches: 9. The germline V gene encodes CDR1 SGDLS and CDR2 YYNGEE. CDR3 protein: CASSPQTGGGSGANVLTF. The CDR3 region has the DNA TGTGCCAGCAGCCCACAGACAGGGGGTGGATCTGGGGCCAACGTCCTGACTTTC.

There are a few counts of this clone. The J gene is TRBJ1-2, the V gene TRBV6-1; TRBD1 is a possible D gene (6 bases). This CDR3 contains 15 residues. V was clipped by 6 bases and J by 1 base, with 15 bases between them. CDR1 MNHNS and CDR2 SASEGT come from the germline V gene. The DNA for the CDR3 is TGTGCCAGCAGAGCCTACAGGGAAAGTAACTATGGCTACACCTTC. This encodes CASRAYRESNYGYTF.

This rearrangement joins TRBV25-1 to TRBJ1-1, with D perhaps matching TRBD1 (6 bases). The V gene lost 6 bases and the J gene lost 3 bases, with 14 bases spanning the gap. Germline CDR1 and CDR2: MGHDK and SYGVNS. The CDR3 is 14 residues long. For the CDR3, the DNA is TGTGCCAGCAGCTCAACAGGGATTGACACTGAAGCTTTCTTT. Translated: CASSSTGIDTEAFF.

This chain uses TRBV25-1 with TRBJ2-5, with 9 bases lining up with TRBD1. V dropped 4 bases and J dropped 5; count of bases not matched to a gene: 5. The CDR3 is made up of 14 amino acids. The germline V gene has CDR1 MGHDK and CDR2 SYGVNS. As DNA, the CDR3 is TGTGCCAGCAGTGTGGGACAGGGTTTTGAGACCCAGTACTTC. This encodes CASSVGQGFETQYF.

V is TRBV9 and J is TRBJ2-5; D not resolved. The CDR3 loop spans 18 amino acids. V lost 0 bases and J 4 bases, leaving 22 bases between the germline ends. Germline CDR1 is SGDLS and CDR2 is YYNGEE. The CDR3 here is CASSVDFGRSPFGETQYF. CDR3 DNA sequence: TGTGCCAGCAGCGTAGATTTCGGCAGGTCCCCTTTCGGAGAGACCCAGTACTTC.

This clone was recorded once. Here the CDR3 reads CASSFILQGKGDEQYF. The CDR3 DNA sequence: TGTGCCAGCAGTTTCATCTTACAGGGAAAAGGCGACGAGCAGTACTTC. The chain recombines TRBV28 with TRBJ2-7, with TRBD1 as a possible D gene (6 bases). CDR3 length equals 16 residues. Germline V gene data show CDR1 as MDHEN and CDR2 as SYDVKM. V lost 3 bases to trimming and J lost 5 bases, with 20 bases between them.